This record covers a single T cell receptor beta chain. These data come from a study of control samples from healthy donors and cancer patients. Between the trimmed V and J ends, which lost 6 bases and 4 bases, there was a span of 13 bases. Germline CDR1 KGHSH, CDR2 LQKENI. This CDR3 has 14 residues. Libraries were prepared by immunoSEQ multiplex PCR; TCRdb keeps only in-frame clonotypes and omits some of them. The data contain under 75,000 clones, approximately 85% of them singletons. The material sequenced was blood. The source of this sequence is a man aged 40-55 years in good health. J is TRBJ1-5 and V is TRBV18; tentatively, D is TRBD1 (5 bases). The CDR3 coding sequence is TGTGCCAGCTCGTCCGGACGGGGGAATCAGCCCCAGCATTTT. Translated: CASSSGRGNQPQHF. The full variable domain, rest sourced from reference TRBV18 and TRBJ1-5, is NAGVMQNPRHLVRRRGQEARLRCSPMKGHSHVYWYRQLPEEGLKFMVYLQKENIIDESGMPKERFSAEFPKEGPSILRIQQVVRGDSAAYFCASSSGRGNQPQHFGDGTRLSIL.